This T cell receptor beta chain was sequenced for a study of radiation and T cells in renal cell carcinoma. Study results and limitations: Baseline intratumoral clonotype presence is unknown without pretreatment biopsies. Top tumor clonotypes rose in blood 2 weeks post-radiation, then contracted.

Data came from immunoSEQ multiplex PCR; TCRdb stores just in-frame clones and leaves some out. The data show 150,000 to 200,000 clones, with 88% seen just once and about 11% held by the top ten. The time point here: blood 4 weeks post-SBRT, at nephrectomy. Described treatment: 15 Gy SBRT to primary tumor, nephrectomy 4 weeks later. The patient's renal cell carcinoma had clear cell pathology. V lost 2 bases and J 5 bases, leaving 10 bases between the germline ends. The CDR3 has 13 amino acids. Per the germline V gene, CDR1 is KGHSH and CDR2 is LQKENI. Details on this clone: Its target is not known.

The source is a woman in her forties or fifties with renal cell carcinoma. The rearrangement links TRBV18 to TRBJ2-7; D uncertain. Sequencing was performed on blood, taken from a patient whose treatment included radiotherapy and nephrectomy. The CDR3, as DNA: TGTGCCAGCTCACCAGCAATAGATGACGAGCAGTACTTC. Translated: CASSPAIDDEQYF.